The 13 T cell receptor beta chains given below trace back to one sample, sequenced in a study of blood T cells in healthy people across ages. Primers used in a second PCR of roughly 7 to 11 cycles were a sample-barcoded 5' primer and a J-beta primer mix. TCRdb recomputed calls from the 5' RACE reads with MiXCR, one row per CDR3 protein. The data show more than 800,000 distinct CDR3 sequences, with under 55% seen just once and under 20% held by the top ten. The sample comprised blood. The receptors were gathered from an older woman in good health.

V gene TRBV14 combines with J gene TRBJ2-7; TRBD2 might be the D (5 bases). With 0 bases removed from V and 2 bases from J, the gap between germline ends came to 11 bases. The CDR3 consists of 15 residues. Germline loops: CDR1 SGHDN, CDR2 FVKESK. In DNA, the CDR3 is TGTGCCAGCAGCCAAGATTCGGGAAGGGCCTACGAGCAGTACTTC. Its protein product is CASSQDSGRAYEQYF.

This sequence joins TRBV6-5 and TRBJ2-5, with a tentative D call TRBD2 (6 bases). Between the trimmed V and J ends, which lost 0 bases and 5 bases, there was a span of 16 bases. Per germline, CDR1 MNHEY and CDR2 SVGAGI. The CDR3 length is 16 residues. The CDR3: CASSYSGGGTGETQYF. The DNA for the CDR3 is TGTGCCAGCAGTTACTCGGGTGGGGGGACTGGGGAGACCCAGTACTTC.

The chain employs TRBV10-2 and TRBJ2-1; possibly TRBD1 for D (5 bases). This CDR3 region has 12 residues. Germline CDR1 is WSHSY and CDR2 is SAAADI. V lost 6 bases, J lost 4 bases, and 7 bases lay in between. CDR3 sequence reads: CASRTAYNEQFF. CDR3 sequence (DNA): TGCGCCAGCAGGACAGCGTACAATGAGCAGTTCTTC.

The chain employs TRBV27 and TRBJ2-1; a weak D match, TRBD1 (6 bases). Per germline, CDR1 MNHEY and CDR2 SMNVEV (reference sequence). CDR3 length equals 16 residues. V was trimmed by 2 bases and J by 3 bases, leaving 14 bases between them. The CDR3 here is CASSLGRRTVYNEQFF. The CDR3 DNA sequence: TGTGCCAGCAGTTTAGGTCGTAGGACAGTCTACAATGAGCAGTTCTTC.

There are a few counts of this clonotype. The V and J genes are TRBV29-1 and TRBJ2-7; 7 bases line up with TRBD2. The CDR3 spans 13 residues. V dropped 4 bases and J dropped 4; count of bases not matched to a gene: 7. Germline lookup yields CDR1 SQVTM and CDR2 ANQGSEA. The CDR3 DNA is TGCAGCGTTGTAGGGACTATGCGATACGAGCAGTACTTC. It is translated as CSVVGTMRYEQYF.

This CDR3 reads CASSDSQGGTDTQYF. The CDR3 region has the DNA TGTGCCAGCAGTGATTCTCAGGGTGGCACAGATACGCAGTATTTT. The V call is TRBV2, the J call TRBJ2-3; D possibly corresponds to TRBD1 (5 bases). In germline, CDR1 is SNHLY, CDR2 FYNNEI. Trimming took off 3 bases at V and 1 base at J, with 11 bases between the two ends. This CDR3 comprises 15 residues. The complete variable domain, with remaining parts taken from reference TRBV2 and TRBJ2-3, reads EPEVTQTPSHQVTQMGQEVILRCVPISNHLYFYWYRQILGQKVEFLVSFYNNEISEKSEIFDDQFSVERPDGSNFTLKIRSTKLEDSAMYFCASSDSQGGTDTQYFGPGTRLTVL.

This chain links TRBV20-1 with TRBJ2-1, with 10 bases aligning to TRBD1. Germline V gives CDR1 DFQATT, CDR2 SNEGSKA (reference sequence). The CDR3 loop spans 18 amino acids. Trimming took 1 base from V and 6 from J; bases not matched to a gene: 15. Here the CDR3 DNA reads TGCAGTGCTAGAGTGTTGGGACAGGGGCAGACCCTTGGCAATGAGCAGTTCTTC. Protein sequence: CSARVLGQGQTLGNEQFF.

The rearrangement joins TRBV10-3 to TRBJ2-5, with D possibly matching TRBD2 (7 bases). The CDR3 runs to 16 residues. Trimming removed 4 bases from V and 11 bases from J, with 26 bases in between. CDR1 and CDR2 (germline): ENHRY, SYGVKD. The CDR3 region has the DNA TGTGCCATCAGTGCCCCCCGGGGGGCCACGACGAATGAGCAGTACTTC. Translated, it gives CAISAPRGATTNEQYF.

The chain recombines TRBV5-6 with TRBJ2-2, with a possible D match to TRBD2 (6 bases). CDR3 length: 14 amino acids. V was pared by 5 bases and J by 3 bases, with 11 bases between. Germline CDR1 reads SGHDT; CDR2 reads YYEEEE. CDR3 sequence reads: CASSPWEDTGELFF. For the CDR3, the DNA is TGTGCCAGCAGTCCGTGGGAGGACACCGGGGAGCTGTTTTTT.

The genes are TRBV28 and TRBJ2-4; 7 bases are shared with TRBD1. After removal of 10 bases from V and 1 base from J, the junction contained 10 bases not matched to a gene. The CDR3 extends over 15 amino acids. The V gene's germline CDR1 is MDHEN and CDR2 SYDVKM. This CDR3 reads CATLGGGNAKNIQYF. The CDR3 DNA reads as TGTGCCACCCTAGGGGGCGGAAACGCCAAAAACATTCAGTACTTC.

CDR3 sequence: CASSLETSVDTQYF. The CDR3, as DNA: TGCGCCAGCAGCTTGGAGACTAGCGTAGATACGCAGTATTTT. The chain has TRBV5-1 and TRBJ2-3, with 8 bases lining up with TRBD2. Trimming took 0 bases from V and 5 from J; bases not matched to a gene: 2. The CDR3 sequence is 14 residues long. Germline V CDR1 and CDR2: SGHRS, YFSETQ.

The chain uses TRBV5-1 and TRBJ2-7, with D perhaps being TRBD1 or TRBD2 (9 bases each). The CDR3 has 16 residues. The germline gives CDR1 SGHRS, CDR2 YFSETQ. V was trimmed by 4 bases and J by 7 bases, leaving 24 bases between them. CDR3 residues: CASSLQGASGTAEQYF. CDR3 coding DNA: TGCGCCAGCAGCCTACAGGGGGCTAGCGGGACCGCTGAGCAGTACTTC.

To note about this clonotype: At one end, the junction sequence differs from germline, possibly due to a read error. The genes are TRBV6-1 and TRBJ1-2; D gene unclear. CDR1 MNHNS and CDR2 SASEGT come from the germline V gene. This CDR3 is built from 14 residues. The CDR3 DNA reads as TGTGCCAGCAGGGAAGGAGGGAGGCCCCAGGGCTACACCTTC. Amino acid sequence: CASREGGRPQGYTF.